The 16 T cell receptor beta chains listed next were all sequenced from one sample in a study of PD-1 blockade in classical Hodgkin lymphoma. Profiled with immunoSEQ multiplex PCR; TCRdb holds only in-frame clones, not every one. Altogether approximately 20,000 clones are present, about 88% being singletons, with the ten largest covering roughly 5%. Sample time point: cycle 4 day 1 (C4D1), after more than 5 weeks of nivolumab. In every patient, relapse followed autologous stem cell transplantation, while exposure to brentuximab vedotin differed. Negative selection with magnets was how CD8+ T cells were isolated from the thawed PBMCs. Sequenced material: CD8+ T cells from blood, taken before the fourth cycle of nivolumab. Receptors originate from a human donor with classical Hodgkin lymphoma.

The chain recombines TRBV19 with TRBJ1-1, with D possibly being TRBD1 (5 bases). Trimming stripped 6 bases from V and 3 bases from J, with 5 bases between. Germline V gene sequence: CDR1 LNHDA, CDR2 SQIVND (reference sequence). There are 11 residues in the CDR3. CDR3 bases: TGTGCCAGTAGCAGGGACACTGAAGCTTTCTTT. Its protein product is CASSRDTEAFF.

The CDR3 region has the DNA TGTGCCAGCAGCGTAGGCTGGGGTTCTGGAAACACCATATATTTT. Its protein product is CASSVGWGSGNTIYF. V gene TRBV9 combines with J gene TRBJ1-3, with D uncertain. Germline lookup yields CDR1 SGDLS and CDR2 YYNGEE. V lost 0 bases and J 1 base, leaving 8 bases between the germline ends. CDR3 length: 15 amino acids. Full variable domain (outside the CDR3, taken from reference TRBV9 and TRBJ1-3): DSGVTQTPKHLITATGQRVTLRCSPRSGDLSVYWYQQSLDQGLQFLIQYYNGEERAKGNILERFSAQQFPDLHSELNLSSLELGDSALYFCASSVGWGSGNTIYFGEGSWLTVV.

V gene TRBV18 combines with J gene TRBJ2-7; D is uncertain. Germline V gene lookup returns CDR1 KGHSH and CDR2 LQKENI. The CDR3 has 12 residues. Between the trimmed V and J ends, which lost 6 bases and 3 bases, there was a span of 9 bases. The chain's CDR3 is CASSPDFYEQYF. For the CDR3, the DNA is TGTGCCAGCTCCCCCGACTTCTACGAGCAGTACTTC.

The rearrangement links TRBV28 to TRBJ1-2; D is unresolved. V was shortened by 3 bases and J by 4 bases, with 18 bases between the two germline ends. CDR3 length equals 16 residues. Germline lookup yields CDR1 MDHEN and CDR2 SYDVKM. Written as DNA, the CDR3 is TGTGCCAGCAGTTTTTCGGCGGCTGTGACGGCCTATGGCTACACCTTC. Protein: CASSFSAAVTAYGYTF.

This chain uses TRBV7-9 with TRBJ1-2; TRBD1 might be the D (5 bases). Germline CDR1 and CDR2: SEHNR and FQNEAQ (reference sequence). Trimming pared 5 bases from V and 8 bases from J, leaving 15 bases between. The CDR3 extends over 13 amino acids. CDR3 amino acids: CASSPPGPRGYTF. The CDR3 coding sequence is TGTGCCAGCAGCCCTCCGGGGCCCCGCGGCTACACCTTC.

This chain joins TRBV7-4 and TRBJ2-1; 7 bases agree with TRBD1. The germline V gene has CDR1 SGHVT and CDR2 SQSDAQ. CDR3 length: 19 residues. Trimming cost V 4 bases and J 4 bases; bases outside gene matches: 19. CDR3 DNA: TGTGCCAGCAGCTCCGGACGGAAGAGGGGTTCAGGGGGTTACAATGAGCAGTTCTTC. Its translation: CASSSGRKRGSGGYNEQFF.

The chain uses TRBV27 and TRBJ2-1, with TRBD2 matching 7 bases. The CDR3 has 15 residues. V was clipped by 6 bases and J by 6 bases; unmatched bases: 11. CDR1 is MNHEY, CDR2 SMNVEV, per germline (reference sequence). For the CDR3, the DNA is TGTGCCAGCAGCATTACTAGCGACAGAGCCAATGAGCAGTTCTTC. It is translated as CASSITSDRANEQFF.

The chain joins TRBV10-1 to TRBJ2-7; no definite D call. V was trimmed by 3 bases and J by 1 base, leaving 10 bases between them. Germline V gene data show CDR1 as WNHNN and CDR2 as SYGVQD (reference sequence). This CDR3 is 14 amino acids long. The CDR3 loop is CASSDRVGSYEQYF. For the CDR3, the DNA is TGCGCCAGCAGTGACCGAGTCGGGTCCTACGAGCAGTACTTC.

Only a few counts were recorded for this clone. This chain links TRBV19 with TRBJ1-1, with a possible D match to TRBD1 (5 bases). Trimming cost V 6 bases and J 4 bases, with 12 bases left between them. This CDR3 is built from 13 residues. CDR1 and CDR2 (germline): LNHDA, SQIVND (reference sequence). CDR3 residues: CASSPLGVTEAFF. CDR3 sequence (DNA): TGTGCCAGTAGCCCCTTGGGGGTCACTGAAGCTTTCTTT.

The chain is built from TRBV6-5 and TRBJ2-1, with 8 nucleotides matching TRBD2. Germline assignment: CDR1 MNHEY and CDR2 SVGAGI. V shed 6 bases and J 1 base; nucleotides not matched to a gene: 5. The CDR3 is 15 residues long. The chain's CDR3 is CASRPTSGSYNEQFF. The CDR3, as DNA: TGTGCCAGCAGGCCAACTAGCGGTTCCTACAATGAGCAGTTCTTC.

This clone appeared a few times. The rearrangement joins TRBV27 to TRBJ1-5, with D possibly being TRBD1 (6 bases). Germline values: CDR1 MNHEY, CDR2 SMNVEV (reference sequence). This CDR3 is 14 amino acids long. Trimming left V 5 bases short and J 2 bases short, with 10 bases between. The CDR3 nucleotides are TGTGCCAGCAGTCGGTGGACAGGCAATCAGCCCCAGCATTTT. This encodes CASSRWTGNQPQHF.

The chain uses TRBV2 and TRBJ1-2, with 11 positions matching TRBD1. V gave up 10 bases and J gave up 3 bases; unmatched junction bases: 4. Germline-derived CDR1 and CDR2 are SNHLY and FYNNEI. CDR3 length: 13 residues. The chain's CDR3 is CATGQGADYGYTF. The DNA of the CDR3 is TGTGCCACCGGACAGGGGGCGGACTATGGCTACACCTTC.

Points on this clone: The identical CDR3 is also encoded by other nucleotide sequences in the sample. The chain employs TRBV28 and TRBJ1-5; no clear D. The CDR3 totals 11 residues. The germline gives CDR1 MDHEN, CDR2 SYDVKM. V was trimmed by 5 bases and J by 4 bases, leaving 3 bases between them. The DNA for the CDR3 is TGTGCCAGCAGTCCAAATCAGCCCCAGCATTTT. It specifies CASSPNQPQHF.

J is TRBJ2-1 and V is TRBV9; the D is unclear. The CDR3 is 13 amino acids. With 0 bases removed from V and 4 bases from J, the gap between germline ends came to 5 bases. CDR1 and CDR2 from the germline V gene are SGDLS and YYNGEE. This chain's CDR3 is CASSVVEYNEQFF. CDR3 bases: TGTGCCAGCAGCGTAGTTGAGTACAATGAGCAGTTCTTC.

The CDR3 DNA reads as TGTGCCAGCAGTGAACCCCGGGACAGGGTGGGTTGGGGAGAGCATTTT. Encoded protein: CASSEPRDRVGWGEHF. V and J are TRBV6-1 and TRBJ1-5; 9 bases map to TRBD1. This CDR3 is 16 amino acids long. V was pared by 2 bases and J by 14 bases, with 16 bases of the junction left unmatched. The germline V gene has CDR1 MNHNS and CDR2 SASEGT.

The rearrangement joins TRBV25-1 to TRBJ1-2; D is unclear. V lost 2 bases, J lost 3 bases, and 7 bases lay in between. CDR1 and CDR2 (germline): MGHDK, SYGVNS. This CDR3 has 13 residues. The CDR3 reads CASSEVQYYGYTF. For the CDR3, the DNA is TGTGCCAGCAGTGAAGTACAGTACTATGGCTACACCTTC.